This T cell receptor (beta chain) was sequenced for a study of blood T cell repertoires in COVID-19. Study information: The United States, Italy and Spain provided the acute and convalescent COVID-19 samples.

The CDR3 loop spans 16 amino acids. V was clipped by 1 base and J by 6 bases; unmatched bases: 11. Germline V gene data show CDR1 as LNHDA and CDR2 as SQIVND (reference sequence). Repertoires were generated with immunoSEQ multiplex PCR, while TCRdb's copy carries only in-frame clones and drops some. The sample lists approximately 80,000 clones; 80% to 85% were seen once. The V and J genes are TRBV19 and TRBJ1-2; 7 bases map to TRBD1. The receptor's source is a human donor in a cohort sampled during active COVID-19. Sample: peripheral blood. The CDR3 loop is CASSIGQGARGHGYTF. The CDR3 DNA reads TGTGCCAGTAGTATAGGACAGGGCGCCCGAGGCCATGGCTACACCTTC.